The clone carrying this T cell receptor beta chain has only a few counts. No antigen is known for it. The data are from a study of beta chain features in type 1 diabetes. The wider study: Similarity in age, gender and cell yields was seen between patients and healthy donors. Broader study findings: People with Type 1 diabetes carried modestly yet significantly shorter TCRB CDR3s in all four CD4+ subsets. In comparison with healthy donors, patients had naive, central memory and Treg TCRB repertoires that appeared more similar. The study found fewer insertions and more deletions at VDJ junctions in type 1 diabetes patients.

Sequencing targeted expressed TCRB transcripts, as all isolated RNA had been reverse transcribed. Data came from immunoSEQ multiplex PCR; TCRdb stores just in-frame clones and leaves some out. The top ten hold roughly 0.6% of the sample, which has about 370,000 clones, around 9.6% seen once. From germline, CDR1 is SGDLS and CDR2 YYNGEE. The V and J ends lost 0 bases and 3 bases respectively, with 16 bases between them. The CDR3 has 16 amino acids. V and J are TRBV9 and TRBJ2-7; the D is unclear. The sequenced material came from central memory CD4+ T cells from blood. The sequence derives from a man between 25 and 39 years old with type 1 diabetes. In nucleotides, the CDR3 is TGTGCCAGCAGCGTAGAGTCCCGGCGTTTCGGCTACGAGCAGTACTTC. Translating gives CASSVESRRFGYEQYF.